Reported below is one TCR beta chain. CDR3 length: 14 amino acids. Looked up from germline, CDR1 is ENHRY and CDR2 is SYGVKD. Germline trimming cut 10 bases from V and 4 bases from J; bases unmatched to any gene: 6. These data come from a study of cytotoxic CD8 clonotypes in ibrutinib-treated CLL. TCRdb's table, derived via immunoSEQ multiplex PCR, lists solely in-frame clones and lacks some. The sample holds 150,000 or so clones, approximately 75% seen once. Specimen: PBMCs, collected after 12 months of ibrutinib treatment. The chain joins TRBV10-3 to TRBJ2-2, with 10 bases matching TRBD1. This receptor was taken from a human donor with chronic lymphocytic leukemia. CDR3 in amino acids: CASGDRGVTGELFF. CDR3 coding DNA: TGTGCCAGCGGGGACAGGGGAGTCACCGGGGAGCTGTTTTTT.